Listed below are T cell receptor beta chains from one sample, sequenced in a study of shared clonotypes between healthy human individuals. Generated by immunoSEQ multiplex PCR, the TCRdb table keeps only in-frame clones and is missing some. Among over 2 million clones, 90% to 95% were seen once, and the ten largest hold under 0.15%. The sequenced material came from naive CD4+ T cells sorted from blood. These receptors all stem from a man younger than 35 in good health. The CDR3 runs from the conserved cysteine through the conserved F or W. The order of the fields is CDR3 DNA, CDR3 protein, J gene, V gene, D gene, clone size. The D gene is left open where the match is weak. A clone size is listed for some rows: how often the clone was seen (once, few, many), or a class if it is expanded.

CDR3 DNA: TGTGCCAGCAGCCGGGGGGACAGGCGAGAAAAACTGTTTTTT; CDR3 protein: CASSRGDRREKLFF; J gene: TRBJ1-4; V gene: TRBV7-2; D gene: TRBD1; clone size: NA
CDR3 DNA: TGTGCCACCAGCAGAGACCTGACTAGTAAGGGCGAGCAGTACTTC; CDR3 protein: CATSRDLTSKGEQYF; J gene: TRBJ2-7; V gene: TRBV15; D gene: NA; clone size: NA
CDR3 DNA: TGTGCCAGTAGACCACCTGGAACAATAGGCAATGAGCAGTTCTTC; CDR3 protein: CASRPPGTIGNEQFF; J gene: TRBJ2-1; V gene: TRBV19; D gene: NA; clone size: NA
CDR3 DNA: TGTGCCAGCAGCACACTCGGTGTTCTGGGCCCAGATACGCAGTATTTT; CDR3 protein: CASSTLGVLGPDTQYF; J gene: TRBJ2-3; V gene: TRBV7-9; D gene: NA; clone size: NA
CDR3 DNA: TGTGCCAGCAGTCGGACTAGCGGGAGTTCCTACGAGCAGTACTTC; CDR3 protein: CASSRTSGSSYEQYF; J gene: TRBJ2-7; V gene: TRBV5-4; D gene: TRBD2; clone size: NA
CDR3 DNA: TGTGCCAGCAGCGAACAGGGAATGAACACTGAAGCTTTCTTT; CDR3 protein: CASSEQGMNTEAFF; J gene: TRBJ1-1; V gene: TRBV11-2; D gene: NA; clone size: NA
CDR3 DNA: TGTGCCAGCAGTGAAGCGGGGATAACGGGGCAGTATTTT; CDR3 protein: CASSEAGITGQYF; J gene: TRBJ2-3; V gene: TRBV2; D gene: NA; clone size: NA
CDR3 DNA: TGTGCCAGCAGTGACGGGACTAGCGGGGTAGAATTCTTC; CDR3 protein: CASSDGTSGVEFF; J gene: TRBJ2-1; V gene: TRBV6-1; D gene: TRBD2; clone size: NA
CDR3 DNA: TGTGCCAGCAGCTTAGCCCTGACAGGGGGCTATGGCTACACCTTC; CDR3 protein: CASSLALTGGYGYTF; J gene: TRBJ1-2; V gene: TRBV7-9; D gene: TRBD1; clone size: NA
CDR3 DNA: TGTGCCAGCAGCTTGGTCGGGAGGGCCCTCGGAGATACGCAGTATTTT; CDR3 protein: CASSLVGRALGDTQYF; J gene: TRBJ2-3; V gene: TRBV5-6; D gene: TRBD2; clone size: NA
CDR3 DNA: TGTGCCAGCAGCTTAGTACGGGGGACCACCTACAATGAGCAGTTCTTC; CDR3 protein: CASSLVRGTTYNEQFF; J gene: TRBJ2-1; V gene: TRBV11-2; D gene: NA; clone size: NA
CDR3 DNA: TGTGCCAGCAGCTCCAGCGGTAGGGGACCTAACTATGGCTACACCTTC; CDR3 protein: CASSSSGRGPNYGYTF; J gene: TRBJ1-2; V gene: TRBV11-2; D gene: NA; clone size: NA
CDR3 DNA: TGCGCCAGCAGCCAAGATCAAAGGGGCTGGCAAGAGACCCAGTACTTC; CDR3 protein: CASSQDQRGWQETQYF; J gene: TRBJ2-5; V gene: TRBV4-1; D gene: NA; clone size: NA
CDR3 DNA: TGTGCCAGTAGTAAGGACGGCGTAGGTGAAGCTTTCTTT; CDR3 protein: CASSKDGVGEAFF; J gene: TRBJ1-1; V gene: TRBV19; D gene: NA; clone size: NA
CDR3 DNA: TGTGCCAGCTCACCGTGGGAAACAAGCTTCAATCAGCCCCAGCATTTT; CDR3 protein: CASSPWETSFNQPQHF; J gene: TRBJ1-5; V gene: TRBV18; D gene: NA; clone size: once
CDR3 DNA: TGCGCCAGCAGCCGCGGACAGGGAGACACTGAAGCTTTCTTT; CDR3 protein: CASSRGQGDTEAFF; J gene: TRBJ1-1; V gene: TRBV5-1; D gene: TRBD1; clone size: NA
CDR3 DNA: TGTGCCACCCAAAGTGAGAGCTCCTATAATTCACCCCTCCACTTT; CDR3 protein: CATQSESSYNSPLHF; J gene: TRBJ1-6; V gene: TRBV6-5; D gene: NA; clone size: NA
CDR3 DNA: TGTGCCAGCAGTTCCACGGGGACTAGCTACGAGCAGTACTTC; CDR3 protein: CASSSTGTSYEQYF; J gene: TRBJ2-7; V gene: TRBV6-6; D gene: TRBD2; clone size: NA
CDR3 DNA: TGTGCCAGCAGCCCCACAGCGAACACCGGGGAGCTGTTTTTT; CDR3 protein: CASSPTANTGELFF; J gene: TRBJ2-2; V gene: TRBV9; D gene: NA; clone size: NA
CDR3 DNA: TGTGCCAGCAGCTTAGCTTCCGGGACAGCTGTCTACAATGAGCAGTTCTTC; CDR3 protein: CASSLASGTAVYNEQFF; J gene: TRBJ2-1; V gene: TRBV7-9; D gene: TRBD1; clone size: NA
CDR3 DNA: TGTGCCTGGAGTGTGGGAAGGGGGCCCAATCAGCCCCAGCATTTT; CDR3 protein: CAWSVGRGPNQPQHF; J gene: TRBJ1-5; V gene: TRBV30; D gene: TRBD1; clone size: NA
CDR3 DNA: TGTGCCAGTAGTACCCAGGGGTTCTATGGCTACACCTTC; CDR3 protein: CASSTQGFYGYTF; J gene: TRBJ1-2; V gene: TRBV19; D gene: NA; clone size: NA
CDR3 DNA: TGTGCCAGCAGCCAAAACAGGGTGAGCAATCAGCCCCAGCATTTT; CDR3 protein: CASSQNRVSNQPQHF; J gene: TRBJ1-5; V gene: TRBV4-2; D gene: NA; clone size: NA
CDR3 DNA: TGTGCCAGCTCACCCGGGACGGAGAGCTCCTACGAGCAGTACTTC; CDR3 protein: CASSPGTESSYEQYF; J gene: TRBJ2-7; V gene: TRBV18; D gene: NA; clone size: once
CDR3 DNA: TGTGCCAGCAGCCGGGCCGGGCCCGGCAATCAGCCCCAGCATTTT; CDR3 protein: CASSRAGPGNQPQHF; J gene: TRBJ1-5; V gene: TRBV6-5; D gene: NA; clone size: NA
CDR3 DNA: TGCGCCAGCAGCTCGGGACAGGGGAAGGGTAATTCACCCCTCCACTTT; CDR3 protein: CASSSGQGKGNSPLHF; J gene: TRBJ1-6; V gene: TRBV5-1; D gene: TRBD1; clone size: once
CDR3 DNA: TGTGCCAGTAGTTTAGGACAGCTGGGAGGAGTTCGGTATGGCTACACCTTC; CDR3 protein: CASSLGQLGGVRYGYTF; J gene: TRBJ1-2; V gene: TRBV19; D gene: NA; clone size: once
CDR3 DNA: TGTGCCAGCTCCGGGACAGCATACAATGAGCAGTTCTTC; CDR3 protein: CASSGTAYNEQFF; J gene: TRBJ2-1; V gene: TRBV6-1; D gene: TRBD1; clone size: NA
CDR3 DNA: TGTGCCAGCAGTTTACCTGGCCTAGATACGCAGTATTTT; CDR3 protein: CASSLPGLDTQYF; J gene: TRBJ2-3; V gene: TRBV28; D gene: NA; clone size: NA
CDR3 DNA: TGTGCCAGCAGCTTAAGGGACAGGACCTACGAGCAGTACTTC; CDR3 protein: CASSLRDRTYEQYF; J gene: TRBJ2-7; V gene: TRBV7-8; D gene: TRBD1; clone size: NA
CDR3 DNA: TGTGCCAGCTCTAGAGGGGGGGTAACTAATGAAAAACTGTTTTTT; CDR3 protein: CASSRGGVTNEKLFF; J gene: TRBJ1-4; V gene: TRBV9; D gene: NA; clone size: NA
CDR3 DNA: TGTGCCAGCAGTTACAGAGGGACCTCCTACGAGCAGTACTTC; CDR3 protein: CASSYRGTSYEQYF; J gene: TRBJ2-7; V gene: TRBV6-5; D gene: NA; clone size: NA
CDR3 DNA: TGTGCCACTCTCCGAGGGGAGAATTCACCCCTCCACTTT; CDR3 protein: CATLRGENSPLHF; J gene: TRBJ1-6; V gene: TRBV10-3; D gene: NA; clone size: NA
CDR3 DNA: TGCGCCAGCAGCTTATTCACGAGCGGCACTGAAGCTTTCTTT; CDR3 protein: CASSLFTSGTEAFF; J gene: TRBJ1-1; V gene: TRBV5-1; D gene: NA; clone size: once
CDR3 DNA: TGTGCCAGCAGGCCACGTACAGGGGAAGGGGCCAACGTCCTGACTTTC; CDR3 protein: CASRPRTGEGANVLTF; J gene: TRBJ2-6; V gene: TRBV7-8; D gene: TRBD1; clone size: NA
CDR3 DNA: TGCGCCAGCAGCTTGGAGAGTGGTGACAATGAGCAGTTCTTC; CDR3 protein: CASSLESGDNEQFF; J gene: TRBJ2-1; V gene: TRBV5-1; D gene: NA; clone size: few
CDR3 DNA: TGTGCCTCCGCAGGGCGGCGACAAGAGACCCAGTACTTC; CDR3 protein: CASAGRRQETQYF; J gene: TRBJ2-5; V gene: TRBV2; D gene: NA; clone size: NA
CDR3 DNA: TGTGCCAGCAGCGCTGACAGGGTGGTCAATGAGCAGTTCTTC; CDR3 protein: CASSADRVVNEQFF; J gene: TRBJ2-1; V gene: TRBV5-6; D gene: TRBD1; clone size: NA
CDR3 DNA: TGTGCCAGCACCATCACGACAGGGAAAAGCAATCAGCCCCAGCATTTT; CDR3 protein: CASTITTGKSNQPQHF; J gene: TRBJ1-5; V gene: TRBV6-6; D gene: TRBD1; clone size: once
CDR3 DNA: TGTGCCAGCAGCCGGGGGGCCTACTTCACTAGCGGGAGTGACAATGAGCAGTTCTTC; CDR3 protein: CASSRGAYFTSGSDNEQFF; J gene: TRBJ2-1; V gene: TRBV13; D gene: TRBD2; clone size: NA
CDR3 DNA: TGTGCCAGCAGTTTATGGCTTCGGTCCTCTGGGGCCAACGTCCTGACTTTC; CDR3 protein: CASSLWLRSSGANVLTF; J gene: TRBJ2-6; V gene: TRBV27; D gene: NA; clone size: NA
CDR3 DNA: TGTGCCAGCAGTGAAGCGCCCCGGACAGGGAATTCACCCCTCCACTTT; CDR3 protein: CASSEAPRTGNSPLHF; J gene: TRBJ1-6; V gene: TRBV6-1; D gene: TRBD1; clone size: once
CDR3 DNA: TGTGCCAGCACCGTGATACCGGGACAGGGGGGTGGCTACACCTTC; CDR3 protein: CASTVIPGQGGGYTF; J gene: TRBJ1-2; V gene: TRBV5-6; D gene: TRBD1; clone size: once
CDR3 DNA: TGTGCCAGCAGAAGGACAGGAGGCTACGAGCAGTACTTC; CDR3 protein: CASRRTGGYEQYF; J gene: TRBJ2-7; V gene: TRBV11-2; D gene: TRBD1; clone size: NA
CDR3 DNA: TGTGCCTGGAGTAAGACAGGGTCCAAAAACATTCAGTACTTC; CDR3 protein: CAWSKTGSKNIQYF; J gene: TRBJ2-4; V gene: TRBV30; D gene: TRBD1; clone size: NA
CDR3 DNA: TGTGCCAGCAGCGCCCCCGGGGCCTGGGCACCCCTCCACTTT; CDR3 protein: CASSAPGAWAPLHF; J gene: TRBJ1-6; V gene: TRBV6-5; D gene: NA; clone size: NA
CDR3 DNA: TGTGCCAGCAGCCTGACAGGTTCCGACAATGAGCAGTTCTTC; CDR3 protein: CASSLTGSDNEQFF; J gene: TRBJ2-1; V gene: TRBV7-9; D gene: NA; clone size: NA
CDR3 DNA: TGTGCCAGCAGTTTAGTCCGGGGGCCCGTCTACGAGCAGTACTTC; CDR3 protein: CASSLVRGPVYEQYF; J gene: TRBJ2-7; V gene: TRBV28; D gene: NA; clone size: NA
CDR3 DNA: TGTGCCAGCAGCCGACAGGGGGTGTCGGACACTGAAGCTTTCTTT; CDR3 protein: CASSRQGVSDTEAFF; J gene: TRBJ1-1; V gene: TRBV6-5; D gene: TRBD1; clone size: NA
CDR3 DNA: TGTGCCAGCAGCCCAGTACGGGGGGCGTTTGGGACTGAAGCTTTCTTT; CDR3 protein: CASSPVRGAFGTEAFF; J gene: TRBJ1-1; V gene: TRBV5-6; D gene: NA; clone size: once
CDR3 DNA: TGTGCCAGCAGCTCCGGACAGGGGTACACTGAAGCTTTCTTT; CDR3 protein: CASSSGQGYTEAFF; J gene: TRBJ1-1; V gene: TRBV7-9; D gene: TRBD1; clone size: NA
CDR3 DNA: TGTGCCAGCAGCGTAGGGATGAGCTCCTACGAGCAGTACTTC; CDR3 protein: CASSVGMSSYEQYF; J gene: TRBJ2-7; V gene: TRBV9; D gene: NA; clone size: NA